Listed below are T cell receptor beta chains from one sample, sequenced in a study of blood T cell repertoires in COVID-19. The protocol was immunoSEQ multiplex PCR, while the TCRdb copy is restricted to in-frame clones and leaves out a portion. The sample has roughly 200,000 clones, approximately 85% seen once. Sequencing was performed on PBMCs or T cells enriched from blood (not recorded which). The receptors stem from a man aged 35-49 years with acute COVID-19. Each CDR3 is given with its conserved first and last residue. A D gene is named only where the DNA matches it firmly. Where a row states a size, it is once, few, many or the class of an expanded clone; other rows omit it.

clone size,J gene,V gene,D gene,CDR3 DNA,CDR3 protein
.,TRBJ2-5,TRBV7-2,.,TGTGCCAGCAGCATTGGTTCGGGCGGGACCCGCCGGGGACAGTACTTC,CASSIGSGGTRRGQYF
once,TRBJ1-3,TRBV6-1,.,TGTGCCAGCAGTGAAGAGTGGGGAGGGACTGGAAACACCATATATTTT,CASSEEWGGTGNTIYF
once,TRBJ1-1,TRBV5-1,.,TGCGCCAGCAGCTTGGACCGGACACATAACACTGAAGCTTTCTTT,CASSLDRTHNTEAFF
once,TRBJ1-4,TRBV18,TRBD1,TGTGCCAGCTCCCCCGGGACAGGGGAGGAAAAACTGTTTTTT,CASSPGTGEEKLFF
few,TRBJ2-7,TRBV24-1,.,TGTGCCACGGTACGGAGCTCCTACGAGCAGTACTTC,CATVRSSYEQYF
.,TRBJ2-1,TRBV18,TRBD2,TGTGCCAGCTCACCACTCGCTAGCGGGAGCAATGAGCAGTTCTTC,CASSPLASGSNEQFF
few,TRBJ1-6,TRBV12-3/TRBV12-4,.,TGTGCCAGCAGTGGACAGCAGGATTCACCCCTCCACTTT,CASSGQQDSPLHF
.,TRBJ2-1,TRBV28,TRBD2,TGTGCCAGCAATCGGGCGGGAAAAAGCGGGAACTGGGTCCATGAGCAGTTCTTC,CASNRAGKSGNWVHEQFF
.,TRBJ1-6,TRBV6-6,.,TGTGCCAGCAAAGGACAGAATAATTCACCCCTCCACTTT,CASKGQNNSPLHF
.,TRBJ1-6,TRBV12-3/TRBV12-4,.,TGTGCCAGCAGTCAGGCTCAGACACCCCTCCACTTT,CASSQAQTPLHF
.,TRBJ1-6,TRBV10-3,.,TGTGCCATCAGTGAGTCGGGCAATTCACCCCTCCACTTT,CAISESGNSPLHF
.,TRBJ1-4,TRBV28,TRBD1,TGTGCCAGCAAACTCCCGGGACAGGGTAATGAAAAACTGTTTTTT,CASKLPGQGNEKLFF
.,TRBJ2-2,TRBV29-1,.,TGCAGCGTTGCAGGGGGGAGGGGGGAGCTGTTTTTT,CSVAGGRGELFF
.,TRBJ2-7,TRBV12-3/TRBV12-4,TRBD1,TGTGCCAGTGCAGACAGGGTTTTGTACGAGCAGTACTTC,CASADRVLYEQYF
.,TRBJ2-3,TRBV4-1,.,TGCGCCAGCAGCCAAGCCACGGGTTCTAGCACAGATACGCAGTATTTT,CASSQATGSSTDTQYF
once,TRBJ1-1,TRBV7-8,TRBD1,TGTGCCAGCAGCTTAGTATTGGGACAGGGGGGCGGCACTGAAGCTTTCTTT,CASSLVLGQGGGTEAFF
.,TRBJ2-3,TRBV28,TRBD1,TGTGCCAGCAGTTTGCAGGGGGCTAACCTAAGGCAGTATTTT,CASSLQGANLRQYF
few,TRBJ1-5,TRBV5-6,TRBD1,TGTGCCAGCAGCTTGGCCAGAAGGACAGGAGGAGGGTGGCATTTT,CASSLARRTGGGWHF
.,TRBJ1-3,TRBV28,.,TGTGCCAGCGCGGGGTTTGGAAACACCATATATTTT,CASAGFGNTIYF
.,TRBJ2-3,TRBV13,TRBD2,TGTGCCAGCAGCACGGCGGGAGGCCGTAGCACAGATACGCAGTATTTT,CASSTAGGRSTDTQYF
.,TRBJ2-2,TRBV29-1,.,TGCAGCGTTGTAGCGCGACCCACCGGGGAGCTGTTTTTT,CSVVARPTGELFF
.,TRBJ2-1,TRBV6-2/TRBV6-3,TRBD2,TGTGCCAGCAGTTCTAGCCTTAGCGGGAGGGCCTACAATGAGCAGTTCTTC,CASSSSLSGRAYNEQFF
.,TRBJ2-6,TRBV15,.,TGTGCCACCAGCAGAGATTCGGAGCAGGGCACTATCTCTGGGGCCAACGTCCTGACTTTC,CATSRDSEQGTISGANVLTF
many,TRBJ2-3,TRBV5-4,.,TGTGCCAGCAGCTTGGAGGGCAGGGGGGCAGATACGCAGTATTTT,CASSLEGRGADTQYF
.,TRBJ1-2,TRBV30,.,TGTGCCTGGATACAGGGTCCTTGGGGAAACTATGGCTACACCTTC,CAWIQGPWGNYGYTF
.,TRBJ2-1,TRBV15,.,TGTGCCACCAGCTACTCGGGCGGGACCTACTACAATGAGCAGTTCTTC,CATSYSGGTYYNEQFF
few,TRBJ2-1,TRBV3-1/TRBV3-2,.,TGTGCCAGCAGCCAAGATGGGCCAAAGTTCTTC,CASSQDGPKFF
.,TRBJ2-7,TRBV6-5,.,TGTGCCAGCAGTACTTATTACGAGCAGTACTTC,CASSTYYEQYF
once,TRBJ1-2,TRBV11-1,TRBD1,TGTGCCAGCAGCGAAAAAAAAGGACAGGAGGAAGGCTACACCTTC,CASSEKKGQEEGYTF
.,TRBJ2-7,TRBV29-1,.,TGCAGCGTTTCGACAGGCGGTAGCTACGAGCAGTACTTC,CSVSTGGSYEQYF
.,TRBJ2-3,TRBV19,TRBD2,TGTGCCAGTAGTCCACGGACTAGCGGGACGGCAGATACGCAGTATTTT,CASSPRTSGTADTQYF
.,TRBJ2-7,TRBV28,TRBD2,TGTGCCAGCAGTTTAATTAGCGGGAGGGCCGACGAGCAGTACTTC,CASSLISGRADEQYF
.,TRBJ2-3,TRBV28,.,TGTGCCAGCAGTCCAGGGGGGCTGGCAGATACGCAGTATTTT,CASSPGGLADTQYF